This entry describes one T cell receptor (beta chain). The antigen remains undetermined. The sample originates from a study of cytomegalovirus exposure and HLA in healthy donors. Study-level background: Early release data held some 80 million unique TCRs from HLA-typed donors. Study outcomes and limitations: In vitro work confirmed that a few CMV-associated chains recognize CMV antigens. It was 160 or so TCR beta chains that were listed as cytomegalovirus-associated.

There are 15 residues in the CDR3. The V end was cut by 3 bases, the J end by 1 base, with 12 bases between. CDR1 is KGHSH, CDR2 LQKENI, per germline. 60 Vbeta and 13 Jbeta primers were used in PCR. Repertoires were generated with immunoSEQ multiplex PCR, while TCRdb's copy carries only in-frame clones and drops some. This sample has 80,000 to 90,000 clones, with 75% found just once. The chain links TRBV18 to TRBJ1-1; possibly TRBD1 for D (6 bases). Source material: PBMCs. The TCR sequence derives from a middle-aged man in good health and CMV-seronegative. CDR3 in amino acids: CASSPQLGQNTEAFF. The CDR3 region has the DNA TGTGCCAGCTCACCGCAACTGGGACAGAACACTGAAGCTTTCTTT.